This T cell receptor (beta chain) is drawn from a study of regulatory T cells in long-lasting Graves disease. According to the study, TCR beta libraries were built with iRepertoire HTBI primers and CDR3-region Arm-PCR. TCRdb processed the multiplex PCR reads anew with MiXCR; each CDR3 protein has one entry. The sample holds 200,000 to 250,000 distinct CDR3 sequences; around 21% are singletons and the top ten take around 13%. In germline, CDR1 is SGHDT, CDR2 YYEEEE. The CDR3 runs to 12 residues. Time point: newly diagnosed GD, antithyroid drugs for less than 3 months. The TCR library was made from RNA extracted from PBMCs. Turning to this clonotype: A much larger clone differs by one base, so this may be a read error.

This rearrangement joins TRBV5-6 to TRBJ2-3; D not certain. The receptor's source is a female donor with Graves disease. The source was peripheral blood mononuclear cells (PBMCs), collected at new diagnosis, from a patient treated with antithyroid drugs. The CDR3 here is CASGLHPDTQYF. The CDR3 DNA follows: TGTGCCAGCGGCTTGCATCCAGATACGCAGTATTTT. The full variable domain, its missing parts supplied by reference TRBV5-6 and TRBJ2-3, is DAGVTQSPTHLIKTRGQQVTLRCSPKSGHDTVSWYQQALGQGPQFIFQYYEEEERQRGNFPDRFSGHQFPNYSSELNVNALLLGDSALYLCASGLHPDTQYFGPGTRLTVL.